This T cell receptor (beta chain) was identified in a study of blood T cell repertoires in COVID-19. Study-level information: Donors in the United States, Italy and Spain gave samples during acute or convalescent COVID-19. From T cells, B-cell-depleted T cells, or PBMCs came the material, which was cDNA or gDNA.

As handled by the study authors: Amplifying reference gene primers gave estimates of nucleated cell counts. Clones were sequenced by immunoSEQ multiplex PCR, and TCRdb holds only the in-frame ones, with some missing. V, J and clone size reflect that table, while D and trimming were determined from the DNA. The sample contains 150,000 to 200,000 clones, roughly 93% of which appear only once. Seattle researchers signed up patients amid active infection and tracked them longitudinally. This receptor was taken from a man in his late teens or twenties with COVID-19, enrolled during active disease. Sequencing was done on a sample of peripheral blood.

CDR3 bases: TGTGCCTGGAGTGTAGGACAGGGATACAATGAGCAGTTCTTC. It is translated as CAWSVGQGYNEQFF. The V call is TRBV30, the J call TRBJ2-1; TRBD1 agrees at 8 bases. Germline CDR1 is GTSNPN and CDR2 is SVGIG (reference sequence). The CDR3 spans 14 residues. J lost 4 bases, V lost 0 bases, and 2 bases had no gene match.